This T cell receptor (beta chain) emerged from a study of cytomegalovirus exposure and HLA in healthy donors. Unmatched junction bases numbered 4, after V lost 0 bases and J lost 6 bases. The CDR3 length is 15 residues. Germline loops: CDR1 LGHNA, CDR2 YSLEER. Points on this clone: Its antigen is currently unknown.

The PCR had 60 Vbeta and 13 Jbeta primers. Here immunoSEQ multiplex PCR was the method, and the copy in TCRdb shows in-frame clones only, minus some. The sample lists 100,000 to 150,000 clones; around 85% were seen once. Study-level points and caveats: By HLA locus, TCR association rates varied in a later analysis, with DRB1 showing the most and HLA-C the fewest.

Sequenced sample: PBMCs. This chain joins TRBV4-3 and TRBJ2-1; 8 positions agree with TRBD2. This receptor was identified in a boy younger than 18 in good health and CMV-seronegative. The CDR3 region is CASSQDRGGLNEQFF. Written as DNA, the CDR3 is TGCGCCAGCAGCCAAGATCGGGGGGGCCTCAATGAGCAGTTCTTC.